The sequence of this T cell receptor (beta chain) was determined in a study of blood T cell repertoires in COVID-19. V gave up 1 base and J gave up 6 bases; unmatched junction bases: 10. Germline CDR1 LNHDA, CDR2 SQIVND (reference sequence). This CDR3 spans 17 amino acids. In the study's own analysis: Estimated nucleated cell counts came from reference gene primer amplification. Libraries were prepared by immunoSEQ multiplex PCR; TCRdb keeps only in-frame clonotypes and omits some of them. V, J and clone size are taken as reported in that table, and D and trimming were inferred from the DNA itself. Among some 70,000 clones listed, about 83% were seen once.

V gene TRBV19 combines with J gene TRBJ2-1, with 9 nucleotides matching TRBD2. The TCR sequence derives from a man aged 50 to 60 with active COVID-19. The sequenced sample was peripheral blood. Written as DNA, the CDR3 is TGTGCCAGTAGTATAGCGAGTAGCGGGAGTTTGAGCAATGAGCAGTTCTTC. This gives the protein CASSIASSGSLSNEQFF.